The 27 T cell receptor beta chains below come from one sample, sequenced in a study of blood T cell repertoires in COVID-19. Sequenced by immunoSEQ multiplex PCR; TCRdb stores in-frame clones only, minus some. The sample consists of fewer than 350,000 clones, around nine tenths of them appearing once. The sequenced sample was PBMCs or T cells enriched from blood (not recorded which). These receptors were obtained from a woman aged 30 to 39 who had been exposed to COVID-19.

The chain has TRBV7-8 and TRBJ2-7, with a possible D match to TRBD1 (6 bases). Trimming removed 1 base from V and 6 bases from J, with 10 bases in between. The CDR3 has 13 amino acids. The V gene's germline CDR1 is SGHVS and CDR2 FQNEAQ. CDR3 sequence (DNA): TGTGCCAGCAGCTTAGGTGCAGGGGCCGAGCAGTACTTC. Its translation: CASSLGAGAEQYF.

The rearrangement uses TRBV18 and TRBJ1-1; TRBD1 is a possible D gene (6 bases). V was cut by 4 bases and J by 3 bases, with 15 bases left in between. Germline CDR1 KGHSH, CDR2 LQKENI. The CDR3 has 15 amino acids. This CDR3 reads CASSRAQGSHTEAFF. The CDR3 DNA follows: TGTGCCAGCTCACGTGCGCAGGGGTCCCACACTGAAGCTTTCTTT.

In DNA form, the CDR3 reads TGTGCCAGCAGTTTATTCTCAAAGACCGGGACAGATGGCTACACCTTC. This translates into CASSLFSKTGTDGYTF. The chain has TRBV27 and TRBJ1-2; 7 nucleotides line up with TRBD1. V lost 1 base to trimming and J lost 6 bases; unmatched junction nucleotides: 11. Germline-derived CDR1 and CDR2 are MNHEY and SMNVEV (reference sequence). The CDR3 is 16 residues long.

The chain joins TRBV30 to TRBJ1-5, with 12 bases identical to TRBD1. This CDR3 is built from 15 residues. Germline V gene data show CDR1 as GTSNPN and CDR2 as SVGIG (reference sequence). V lost 2 bases and J lost 7; bases outside the gene matches: 6. The CDR3 sequence is CAWSKGTGGRQPQHF. DNA for the CDR3: TGTGCCTGGAGTAAAGGGACAGGGGGCAGACAGCCCCAGCATTTT.

The chain combines TRBV10-3 with TRBJ1-6; D is undetermined. Trimming left V 5 bases short and J 9 bases short, with 8 bases between. Looked up from germline, CDR1 is ENHRY and CDR2 is SYGVKD. The CDR3 runs to 12 residues. In DNA, the CDR3 is TGTGCCATCAGTAAAGAGGGTTCACCCCTCCACTTT. Translated: CAISKEGSPLHF.

This chain uses TRBV6-5 with TRBJ2-1, with 7 bases aligning to TRBD2. V shed 2 bases and J 4 bases; nucleotides not matched to a gene: 2. The CDR3 is 14 amino acids. Germline CDR1 is MNHEY and CDR2 is SVGAGI. CDR3 bases: TGTGCCAGCAGTTACGGGAGGGGTTACAATGAGCAGTTCTTC. Its translation: CASSYGRGYNEQFF.

This sequence joins TRBV14 and TRBJ2-1, with 8 bases that match TRBD1. The V segment lost 0 bases and the J segment 8 bases; nucleotides outside the gene matches: 9. Germline CDR1 and CDR2: SGHDN and FVKESK. This CDR3 region has 16 residues. CDR3 DNA sequence: TGTGCCAGCAGCCAAGACCCGCAGGGGGCTTCAGATGAGCAGTTCTTC. This sequence encodes CASSQDPQGASDEQFF.

The V and J genes are TRBV12-2 and TRBJ2-5; the table assigns TRBD2, which was not confirmed against the DNA. TRBV12-2 is a known pseudogene. The CDR3 is made up of 16 amino acids. CDR3 loop: CASRLVLVGREETQYF. CDR3 nucleotide sequence: TGTGCAAGTCGCTTAGTTCTTGTCGGGAGAGAGGAGACCCAGTACTTC.

The chain joins TRBV10-3 to TRBJ2-1, with 9 bases matching TRBD1. Germline V gene data show CDR1 as ENHRY and CDR2 as SYGVKD. The CDR3 runs 14 residues. Trimming took 4 bases from V and 7 from J; bases not matched to a gene: 5. For the CDR3, the DNA is TGTGCCATCAGTGCGGACAGGGGAAGGAATGAGCAGTTCTTC. Amino acids: CAISADRGRNEQFF.

The chain joins TRBV6-5 to TRBJ2-7; TRBD2 aligns across 9 bases. After removal of 1 base from V and 1 base from J, the junction contained 2 bases not matched to a gene. Germline CDR1 is MNHEY and CDR2 is SVGAGI. The CDR3 is 15 amino acids. The CDR3 is CASSYFAGGSYEQYF. The DNA of the CDR3 is TGTGCCAGCAGTTACTTCGCGGGAGGGTCCTACGAGCAGTACTTC.

The V call is TRBV19, the J call TRBJ2-1; D might be TRBD1 (5 bases). CDR1 and CDR2 from the germline V gene are LNHDA and SQIVND (reference sequence). The V end was cut by 1 base, the J end by 6 bases, with 13 bases between. The CDR3 is 15 residues long. The CDR3 DNA reads as TGTGCCAGTAGTATAGGGGGCCGGACCTTCAATGAGCAGTTCTTC. It is translated as CASSIGGRTFNEQFF. The full variable domain, rest sourced from reference TRBV19 and TRBJ2-1, is DGGITQSPKYLFRKEGQNVTLSCEQNLNHDAMYWYRQDPGQGLRLIYYSQIVNDFQKGDIAEGYSVSREKKESFPLTVTSAQKNPTAFYLCASSIGGRTFNEQFFGPGTRLTVL.

The chain couples TRBV5-1 to TRBJ2-5; the match to TRBD2 covers 10 bases. Trimming removed 3 bases from V and 0 bases from J; junction bases left unmatched: 8. Germline CDR1 SGHRS, CDR2 YFSETQ. The CDR3 has 17 residues. The CDR3 nucleotides read TGCGCCAGCAGCTCCCGGGGGCTAGCGGGGGACCAAGAGACCCAGTACTTC. Amino acid sequence: CASSSRGLAGDQETQYF. Full variable domain (outside the CDR3, taken from reference TRBV5-1 and TRBJ2-5): KAGVTQTPRYLIKTRGQQVTLSCSPISGHRSVSWYQQTPGQGLQFLFEYFSETQRNKGNFPGRFSGRQFSNSRSEMNVSTLELGDSALYLCASSSRGLAGDQETQYFGPGTRLLVL.

The chain carries TRBV28 and TRBJ1-4, with no clear D. This CDR3 spans 12 amino acids. V lost 8 bases and J lost 4, with 8 bases in between. The germline gives CDR1 MDHEN, CDR2 SYDVKM. The CDR3 DNA reads TGTGCCAGCCGGGCGGGTAATGAAAAACTGTTTTTT. Its protein product is CASRAGNEKLFF.

The chain has TRBV27 and TRBJ2-7; TRBD1 matches at 9 bases. The trim removed 3 bases at V and 2 bases at J, leaving 5 bases unmatched. The CDR3 has 15 residues. From germline, CDR1 is MNHEY and CDR2 SMNVEV (reference sequence). The CDR3 here is CASSFGTGLAYEQYF. The DNA for the CDR3 is TGTGCCAGCAGTTTTGGGACAGGGTTGGCCTACGAGCAGTACTTC.

The CDR3 protein is CASRLGPGDNSPLHF. CDR3 nucleotide sequence: TGTGCCAGCAGACTAGGACCTGGGGATAATTCACCCCTCCACTTT. This chain uses TRBV27 with TRBJ1-6; D not resolved. The germline V gene encodes CDR1 MNHEY and CDR2 SMNVEV (reference sequence). The CDR3 loop spans 15 amino acids. Trimming cost V 6 bases and J 5 bases, with 14 bases left between them.

This clone has at least ten counts. The chain uses TRBV6-5 and TRBJ2-7, with 11 bases aligning to TRBD2. Germline CDR1 reads MNHEY; CDR2 reads SVGAGI. The ends lost 5 bases at V and 7 bases at J; junction bases unmatched: 7. The CDR3 spans 14 residues. The CDR3, as DNA: TGTGCCAGCAGTCAACTAGCGGGAGTGGGGGAGCAGTACTTC. Amino acid sequence: CASSQLAGVGEQYF.

The V gene is TRBV13, the J gene TRBJ2-7; TRBD1 is a possible D gene (5 bases). This CDR3 is built from 13 residues. The V gene's germline CDR1 is PRHDT and CDR2 FYEKMQ (reference sequence). V shed 0 bases and J shed 6 bases, with 9 bases lying between them. In DNA, the CDR3 is TGTGCCAGCAGCTTAGGGTCAGGGTTCGAGCAGTACTTC. Its translation: CASSLGSGFEQYF.

In this sample, this clone turned up once. This chain connects TRBV19 to TRBJ1-4, with D possibly matching TRBD1 (5 bases). The CDR3 is made up of 13 amino acids. V dropped 6 bases and J dropped 0 bases, with 5 bases sitting between them. CDR1 LNHDA and CDR2 SQIVND come from the germline V gene (reference sequence). The CDR3 nucleotides read TGTGCCAGTAGAGGGGCAACTAATGAAAAACTGTTTTTT. Translation: CASRGATNEKLFF.

The chain couples TRBV15 to TRBJ1-3, with a tentative D call TRBD1 (5 bases). CDR3 length: 14 residues. The germline V and J ends were trimmed by 6 bases and 4 bases, with 13 bases remaining between them. Germline V gives CDR1 LNHNV, CDR2 YYDKDF (reference sequence). In nucleotides, the CDR3 is TGTGCCACCAGTACGGGGGGAGTCGGAAACACCATATATTTT. Translated, it gives CATSTGGVGNTIYF.

The chain employs TRBV10-3 and TRBJ1-2; D is unresolved. V was shortened by 7 bases and J by 8 bases, with 17 bases between the two germline ends. From germline, CDR1 is ENHRY and CDR2 SYGVKD. The CDR3 is made up of 13 amino acids. CDR3 amino acids: CAIKGREEGGYTF. For the CDR3, the DNA is TGTGCCATCAAGGGCCGGGAAGAAGGGGGCTACACCTTC.

This clone was seen only once. The V and J genes are TRBV4-1 and TRBJ2-1; D might be TRBD1 (6 bases). CDR1 MGHRA and CDR2 YSYEKL come from the germline V gene. The CDR3 consists of 17 residues. With 0 bases removed from V and 0 bases from J, the gap between germline ends came to 12 bases. As DNA, the CDR3 is TGCGCCAGCAGCCAAGATTCCTCGGACAGCTCCTACAATGAGCAGTTCTTC. It yields the protein CASSQDSSDSSYNEQFF.

This clone occurred once. The gene calls are TRBV6-5 and TRBJ2-7; possibly TRBD1 for D (5 bases). The CDR3 runs 14 residues. Germline V gene data show CDR1 as MNHEY and CDR2 as SVGAGI. Trimming cost V 7 bases and J 1 base, with 14 bases left between them. The CDR3 reads CASKGAFMSYEQYF. The CDR3 DNA sequence: TGTGCCAGCAAAGGGGCTTTTATGTCCTACGAGCAGTACTTC.

The CDR3 is CASGLADYEQYF. CDR3 DNA: TGTGCCAGTGGACTAGCGGATTACGAGCAGTACTTC. V is TRBV6-1 and J is TRBJ2-7, with TRBD2 identical over 10 bases. The CDR3 length is 12 residues. In germline, CDR1 is MNHNS, CDR2 SASEGT. The V gene end was trimmed by 9 bases and the J gene end by 4 bases; junction bases not matched to a gene: 3.

This chain links TRBV10-3 with TRBJ2-2, with D unclear. The CDR3 covers 15 residues. The V gene's germline CDR1 is ENHRY and CDR2 SYGVKD. The V end lost 5 bases, the J end lost 0 bases, and 10 bases lay between the germline ends. The CDR3, as DNA: TGTGCCATCAGTTCTCCGTCCCCGAACACCGGGGAGCTGTTTTTT. This encodes CAISSPSPNTGELFF.

This sequence joins TRBV6-5 and TRBJ2-5; 7 bases are a match to TRBD1. V gave up 1 base and J gave up 4 bases; unmatched junction bases: 6. This CDR3 is built from 15 residues. Germline loops: CDR1 MNHEY, CDR2 SVGAGI. The chain's CDR3 is CASSYYRGLGETQYF. The CDR3 coding sequence is TGTGCCAGCAGTTACTACAGGGGCCTAGGAGAGACCCAGTACTTC.

The J gene is TRBJ1-4, the V gene TRBV11-3; tentatively, D is TRBD1 (5 bases). Deletions cut 1 base from V and 6 bases from J, with 9 bases between. Germline V CDR1 and CDR2: SGHNT, YENEEA. There are 14 residues in the CDR3. The CDR3 region has the DNA TGTGCCAGCAGCTTAGGGACACTTCATGAAAAACTGTTTTTT. Protein product: CASSLGTLHEKLFF.

This clone was picked up one time. V is TRBV10-3 and J is TRBJ2-7, with D possibly TRBD2 on 5 matching bases. Germline CDR1 and CDR2: ENHRY and SYGVKD. The CDR3 spans 14 residues. The V end was cut by 5 bases, the J end by 0 bases, with 11 bases between. The CDR3 nucleotides are TGTGCCATCAGTTCGAGCCGGGACTCCTACGAGCAGTACTTC. Translation gives CAISSSRDSYEQYF.